This T cell receptor beta chain was sequenced during a study of T cells in Graves' hyperthyroidism and ophthalmopathy. The study's findings and limits: A model using 13 V-J features told ophthalmopathy apart from stable hyperthyroidism.

Patients were excluded for uncontrolled infection, other autoimmune disease, pregnancy or lactation. For the diagnoses, clinical symptoms, serum thyroxine and TRAb, thyroid ultrasound and orbital computed tomography were used. TCR beta CDR3 regions were amplified from RNA. With the HTBI primer set, the TCR CDR3 went through a first round of RT-PCR. TCRdb fed the multiplex PCR reads into MiXCR, producing one record per CDR3 protein. Of approximately 700,000 distinct CDR3 sequences in the sample, just under 45% were seen once. Germline V lookup: CDR1 SQVTM, CDR2 ANQGSEA. The CDR3 runs 14 residues. V was trimmed by 5 bases and J by 5 bases, leaving 18 bases between them. About this clonotype: What it recognizes is unknown.

This clonotype was sampled from an adult man with Graves' disease, either hyperthyroidism or ophthalmopathy (not recorded which). The gene calls are TRBV29-1 and TRBJ1-2; perhaps TRBD1 as D (6 bases). The sequencing sample was made of peripheral blood or thyroid tissue (not recorded which). The CDR3 region is CSVPNGGGRYGYTF. Written as DNA, the CDR3 is TGCAGCGTTCCGAATGGGGGCGGAAGATATGGCTACACCTTC.